A selection of T cell receptor beta chains follows, all from one sample in a study of blood T cell repertoires in COVID-19. The method was immunoSEQ multiplex PCR; TCRdb's version includes in-frame clones alone and lacks a portion of them. The sample lists about 98,000 clones, roughly 80% occurring once. The sequenced material came from peripheral blood. These receptors all come from a human donor in a cohort sampled during active COVID-19. CDR3s include the opening cysteine and the closing phenylalanine or tryptophan. D genes are given only for firm matches. Clone sizes are given selectively: once, few, many, or a class where the clone is expanded.

len: 13; v_gene: TRBV19; j_gene: TRBJ1-2; d_gene: -; abundance: -; CDR3aa: CASSISQYYGYTF; CDR3nt: TGTGCCAGTAGTATCTCTCAGTACTATGGCTACACCTTC
len: 15; v_gene: TRBV15; j_gene: TRBJ1-2; d_gene: -; abundance: once; CDR3aa: CATSREGRTTDGYTF; CDR3nt: TGTGCCACCAGCAGAGAGGGGCGGACCACTGATGGCTACACCTTC
len: 14; v_gene: TRBV5-1; j_gene: TRBJ2-5; d_gene: TRBD1; abundance: -; CDR3aa: CASSLQGSQETQYF; CDR3nt: TGCGCCAGCAGCTTACAGGGGTCCCAAGAGACCCAGTACTTC
len: 18; v_gene: TRBV9; j_gene: TRBJ2-3; d_gene: TRBD2; abundance: -; CDR3aa: CASSVGLAGGPGTDTQYF; CDR3nt: TGTGCCAGCAGCGTAGGACTAGCGGGGGGGCCGGGCACAGATACGCAGTATTTT
len: 15; v_gene: TRBV7-8; j_gene: TRBJ2-3; d_gene: -; abundance: -; CDR3aa: CASSLASRGQDTQYF; CDR3nt: TGTGCCAGCAGCTTAGCCTCCAGGGGACAAGATACGCAGTATTTT
len: 15; v_gene: TRBV6-6; j_gene: TRBJ1-5; d_gene: -; abundance: -; CDR3aa: CASSYPPSGNQPQHF; CDR3nt: TGTGCCAGCAGTTACCCTCCGAGTGGCAATCAGCCCCAGCATTTT
len: 13; v_gene: TRBV7-2; j_gene: TRBJ1-2; d_gene: -; abundance: -; CDR3aa: CASSSGRNYGYTF; CDR3nt: TGTGCCAGCAGCAGCGGACGGAACTATGGCTACACCTTC
len: 15; v_gene: TRBV11-3; j_gene: TRBJ2-7; d_gene: TRBD1; abundance: -; CDR3aa: CASTSGTGGSYEQYF; CDR3nt: TGTGCCAGCACCTCCGGGACAGGGGGCTCCTACGAGCAGTACTTC
len: 14; v_gene: TRBV19; j_gene: TRBJ1-3; d_gene: -; abundance: -; CDR3aa: CASSLDTSGNTIYF; CDR3nt: TGTGCCAGTTCCTTGGACACCTCTGGAAACACCATATATTTT
len: 17; v_gene: TRBV7-8; j_gene: TRBJ2-1; d_gene: TRBD1; abundance: -; CDR3aa: CASSLDRSGQPGTGQFF; CDR3nt: TGTGCCAGCAGCTTAGACCGCTCGGGACAGCCCGGTACGGGGCAGTTCTTC
len: 13; v_gene: TRBV6-5; j_gene: TRBJ1-1; d_gene: -; abundance: -; CDR3aa: CASSYRGYTEAFF; CDR3nt: TGTGCCAGCAGTTATCGGGGTTACACTGAAGCTTTCTTT
len: 13; v_gene: TRBV6-5; j_gene: TRBJ1-1; d_gene: -; abundance: -; CDR3aa: CASTLSGGAEAFF; CDR3nt: TGTGCCAGCACTCTCTCGGGGGGAGCTGAAGCTTTCTTT
len: 14; v_gene: TRBV10-3; j_gene: TRBJ2-2; d_gene: TRBD1; abundance: -; CDR3aa: CAIREGQHTGELFF; CDR3nt: TGTGCCATCAGAGAGGGACAGCACACCGGGGAGCTGTTTTTT
len: 12; v_gene: TRBV2; j_gene: TRBJ2-3; d_gene: -; abundance: -; CDR3aa: CASRVSADTQYF; CDR3nt: TGTGCCAGCAGAGTAAGCGCAGATACGCAGTATTTT
len: 15; v_gene: TRBV2; j_gene: TRBJ1-5; d_gene: -; abundance: few; CDR3aa: CASGGQGSWRQPQHF; CDR3nt: TGTGCCAGCGGTGGTCAGGGTTCCTGGCGGCAGCCCCAGCATTTT